This TCR beta chain was profiled in a study of tumor-infiltrating lymphocytes in primary liver carcinoma. Study-wide context: Subjects consisted of male and female patients aged 30 to 69 years. Study-wide results and caveats: Tumors significantly exceeded blood in top-250-clone fraction (p = 0.039). In tumor-adjacent and tumor-blood pairs, overlap was lower than in tumor region pairs.

Germline DNA was also extracted, while the blood RNA originated from unsorted whole blood. This clonotype was seen only once. Antigen specificity is unknown. Its ends do not fully match the called genes, so a read error is possible. Germline assignment: CDR1 SGHKS and CDR2 YYEKEE (reference sequence). This CDR3 contains 15 residues. Constant-region priming of around 490 ng total RNA yielded TCR beta cDNA. TCR beta libraries came from three nested multiplex PCR rounds using slightly modified ARM-PCR. Each of the first two PCR rounds ran approximately 10 cycles with TRBV1-TRBV30 forward and C-beta reverse primers. TCRdb processed the multiplex PCR reads anew with MiXCR; each CDR3 protein has one entry. The sample contains fewer than 350,000 distinct CDR3 sequences, about 65% of which appear only once.

The source of this sequence is a man aged 40-50 years with primary liver carcinoma and hepatitis B virus infection. V and J are TRBV5-5 and TRBJ1-1, with D unclear. Material for sequencing was peripheral blood. In DNA form, the CDR3 reads TGTGCCGGCAGCTTGTTAACTACCTTTAACACTGAAGCTTTCTTT. Translated, it gives CAGSLLTTFNTEAFF.